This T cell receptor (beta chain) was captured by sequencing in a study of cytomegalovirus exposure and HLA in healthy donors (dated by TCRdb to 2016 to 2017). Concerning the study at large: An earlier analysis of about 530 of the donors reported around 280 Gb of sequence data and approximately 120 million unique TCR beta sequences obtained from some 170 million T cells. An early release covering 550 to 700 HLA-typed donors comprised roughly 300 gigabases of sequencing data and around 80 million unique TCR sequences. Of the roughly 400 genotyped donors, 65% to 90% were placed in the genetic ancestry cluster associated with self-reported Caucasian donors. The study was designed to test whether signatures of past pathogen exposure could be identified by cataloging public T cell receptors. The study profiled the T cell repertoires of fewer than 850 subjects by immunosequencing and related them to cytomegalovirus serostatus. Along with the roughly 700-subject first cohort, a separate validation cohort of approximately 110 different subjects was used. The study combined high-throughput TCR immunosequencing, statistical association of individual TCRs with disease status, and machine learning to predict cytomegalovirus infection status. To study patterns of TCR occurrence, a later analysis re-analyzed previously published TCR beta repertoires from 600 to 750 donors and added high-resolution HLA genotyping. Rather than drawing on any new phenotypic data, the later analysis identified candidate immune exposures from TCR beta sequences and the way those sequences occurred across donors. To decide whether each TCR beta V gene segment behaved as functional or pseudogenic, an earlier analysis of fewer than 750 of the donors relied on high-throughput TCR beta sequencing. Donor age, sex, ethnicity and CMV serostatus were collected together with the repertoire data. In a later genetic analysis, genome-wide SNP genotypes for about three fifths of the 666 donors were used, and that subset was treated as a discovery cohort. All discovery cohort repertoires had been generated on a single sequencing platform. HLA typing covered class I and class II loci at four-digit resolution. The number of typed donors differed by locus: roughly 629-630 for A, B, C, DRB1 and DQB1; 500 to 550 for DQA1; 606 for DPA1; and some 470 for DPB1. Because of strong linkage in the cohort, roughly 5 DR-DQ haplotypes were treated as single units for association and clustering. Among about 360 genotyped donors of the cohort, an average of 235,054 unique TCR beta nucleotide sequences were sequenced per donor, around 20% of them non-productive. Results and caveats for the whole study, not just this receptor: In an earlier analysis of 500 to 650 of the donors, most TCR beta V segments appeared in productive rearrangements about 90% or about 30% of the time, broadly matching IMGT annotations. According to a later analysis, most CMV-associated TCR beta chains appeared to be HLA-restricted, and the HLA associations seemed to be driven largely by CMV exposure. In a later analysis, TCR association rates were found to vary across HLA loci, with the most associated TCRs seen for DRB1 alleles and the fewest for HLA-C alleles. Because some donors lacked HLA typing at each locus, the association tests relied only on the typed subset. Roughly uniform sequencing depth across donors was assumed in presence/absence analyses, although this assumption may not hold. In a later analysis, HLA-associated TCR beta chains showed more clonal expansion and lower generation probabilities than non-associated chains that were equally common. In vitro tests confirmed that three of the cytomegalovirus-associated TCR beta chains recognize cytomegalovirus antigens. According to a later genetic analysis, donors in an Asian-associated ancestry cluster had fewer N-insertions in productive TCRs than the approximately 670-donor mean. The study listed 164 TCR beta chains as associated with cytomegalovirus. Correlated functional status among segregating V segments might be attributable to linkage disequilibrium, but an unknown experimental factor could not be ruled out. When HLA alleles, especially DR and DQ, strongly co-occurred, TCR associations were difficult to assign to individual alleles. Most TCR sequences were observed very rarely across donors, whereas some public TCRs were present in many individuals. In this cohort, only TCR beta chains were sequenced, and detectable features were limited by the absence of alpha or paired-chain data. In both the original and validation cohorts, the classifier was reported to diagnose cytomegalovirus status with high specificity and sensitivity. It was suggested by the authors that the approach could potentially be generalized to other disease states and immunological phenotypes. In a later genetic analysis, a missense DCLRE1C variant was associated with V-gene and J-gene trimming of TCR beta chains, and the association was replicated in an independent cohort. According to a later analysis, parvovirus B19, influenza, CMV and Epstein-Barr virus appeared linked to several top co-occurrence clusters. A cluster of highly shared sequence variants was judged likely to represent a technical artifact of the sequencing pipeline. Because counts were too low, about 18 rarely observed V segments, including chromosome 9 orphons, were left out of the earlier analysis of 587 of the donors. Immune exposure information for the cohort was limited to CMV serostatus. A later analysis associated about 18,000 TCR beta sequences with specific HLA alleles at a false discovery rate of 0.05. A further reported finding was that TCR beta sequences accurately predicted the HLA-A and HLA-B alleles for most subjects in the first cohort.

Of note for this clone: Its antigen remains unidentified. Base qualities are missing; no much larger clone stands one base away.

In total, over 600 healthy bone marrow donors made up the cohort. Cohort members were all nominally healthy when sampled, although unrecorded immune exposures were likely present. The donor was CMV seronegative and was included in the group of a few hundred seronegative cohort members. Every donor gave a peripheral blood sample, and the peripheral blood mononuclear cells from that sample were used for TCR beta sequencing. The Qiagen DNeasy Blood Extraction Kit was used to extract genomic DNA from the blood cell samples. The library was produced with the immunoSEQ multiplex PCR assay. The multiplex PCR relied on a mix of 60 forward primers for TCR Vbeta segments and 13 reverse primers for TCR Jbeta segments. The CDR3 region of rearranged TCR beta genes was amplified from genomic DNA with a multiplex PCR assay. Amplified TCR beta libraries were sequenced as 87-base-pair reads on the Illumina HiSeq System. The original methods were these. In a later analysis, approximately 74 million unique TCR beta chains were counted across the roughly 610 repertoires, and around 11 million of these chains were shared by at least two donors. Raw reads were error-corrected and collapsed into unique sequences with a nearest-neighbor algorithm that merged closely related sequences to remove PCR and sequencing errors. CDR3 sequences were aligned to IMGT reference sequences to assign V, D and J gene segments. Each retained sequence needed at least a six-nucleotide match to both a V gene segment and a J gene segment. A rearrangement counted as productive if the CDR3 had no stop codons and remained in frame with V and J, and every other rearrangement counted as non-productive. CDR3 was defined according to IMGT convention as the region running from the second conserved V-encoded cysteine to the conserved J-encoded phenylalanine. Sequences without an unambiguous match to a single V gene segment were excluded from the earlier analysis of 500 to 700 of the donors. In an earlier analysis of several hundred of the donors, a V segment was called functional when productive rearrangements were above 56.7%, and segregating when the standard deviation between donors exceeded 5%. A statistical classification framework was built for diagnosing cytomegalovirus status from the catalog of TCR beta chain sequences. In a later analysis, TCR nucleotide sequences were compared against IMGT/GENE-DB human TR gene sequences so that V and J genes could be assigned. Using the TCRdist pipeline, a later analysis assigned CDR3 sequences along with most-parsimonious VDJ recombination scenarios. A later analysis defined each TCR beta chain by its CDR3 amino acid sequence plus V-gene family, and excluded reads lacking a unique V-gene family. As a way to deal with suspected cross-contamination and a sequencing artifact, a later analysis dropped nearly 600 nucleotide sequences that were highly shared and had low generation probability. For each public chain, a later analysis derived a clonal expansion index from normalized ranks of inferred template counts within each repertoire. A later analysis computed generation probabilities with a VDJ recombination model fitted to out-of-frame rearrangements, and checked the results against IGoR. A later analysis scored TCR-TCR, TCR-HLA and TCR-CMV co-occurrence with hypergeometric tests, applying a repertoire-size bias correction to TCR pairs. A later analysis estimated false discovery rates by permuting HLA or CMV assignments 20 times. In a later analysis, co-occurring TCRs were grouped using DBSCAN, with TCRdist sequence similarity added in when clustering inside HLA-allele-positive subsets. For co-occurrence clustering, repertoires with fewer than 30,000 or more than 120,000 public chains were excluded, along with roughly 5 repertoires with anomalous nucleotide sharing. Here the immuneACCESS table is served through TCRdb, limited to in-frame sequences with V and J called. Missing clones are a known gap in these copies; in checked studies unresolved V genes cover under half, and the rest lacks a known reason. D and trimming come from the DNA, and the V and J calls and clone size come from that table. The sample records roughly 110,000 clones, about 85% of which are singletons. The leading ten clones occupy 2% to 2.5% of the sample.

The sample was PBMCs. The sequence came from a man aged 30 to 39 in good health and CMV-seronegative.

CDR3 sequence: CAWGLAADNEQFF. The sequenced DNA: TGTGCCTGGGGACTAGCGGCGGACAATGAGCAGTTCTTC. The chain is encoded by TRBV30 joined to TRBJ2-1; 10 bases in between match TRBD2. Trimming leaves V shorter by 5 bases and J shorter by 5 bases, with the junction holding 3 bases beyond the gene matches. CDR1 GTSNPN and CDR2 SVGIG were looked up in the germline V gene (reference sequence). The CDR3 contains 13 residues, cysteine and phenylalanine counted. The retained sequence is limited to the CDR3, 39 bases, with the frame set at the first base.